A single sample is the source of the 29 T cell receptor beta chains below, sequenced in a study of cytomegalovirus exposure and HLA in healthy donors. Produced via immunoSEQ multiplex PCR; TCRdb's table is partial and in-frame only. The sample lists roughly 120,000 clones, around 88% occurring once. Sequences were obtained from PBMCs. All receptors come from a man between 18 and 35 years old in good health and CMV-seronegative.

V and J are TRBV19 and TRBJ2-2; 9 bases line up with TRBD2. There are 17 residues in the CDR3. Germline assignment: CDR1 LNHDA and CDR2 SQIVND (reference sequence). V shed 4 bases, J shed 5 bases, and the junction held 11 bases outside the gene matches. CDR3 sequence: CASSTLAGQLRTGELFF. The DNA of the CDR3 is TGTGCCAGTAGTACTCTAGCGGGACAGTTGAGAACCGGGGAGCTGTTTTTT. Combining the CDR3 with reference TRBV19 and TRBJ2-2 gives the whole variable domain DGGITQSPKYLFRKEGQNVTLSCEQNLNHDAMYWYRQDPGQGLRLIYYSQIVNDFQKGDIAEGYSVSREKKESFPLTVTSAQKNPTAFYLCASSTLAGQLRTGELFFGEGSRLTVL.

The chain employs TRBV19 and TRBJ1-1; D gene ambiguous. CDR1 and CDR2 from the germline V gene are LNHDA and SQIVND (reference sequence). The length of the CDR3 is 13 residues. V was shortened by 10 bases and J by 1 base, with 13 bases between the two germline ends. The CDR3 reads CATSPTQNTEAFF. The CDR3 nucleotides are TGTGCCACCTCCCCGACACAGAACACTGAAGCTTTCTTT.

This clone showed up just a few times. V gene TRBV4-2 combines with J gene TRBJ2-7; perhaps TRBD1 as D (5 bases). V was pared by 1 base and J by 3 bases, with 10 bases between. The length of the CDR3 is 14 residues. The germline V gene has CDR1 LGHNA and CDR2 YNFKEQ. In DNA, the CDR3 is TGTGCCAGCAGCCAAGTCCGGACAAGCTACGAGCAGTACTTC. The encoded protein is CASSQVRTSYEQYF.

This sequence joins TRBV2 and TRBJ1-4, with D possibly TRBD1 on 5 matching bases. Germline loops: CDR1 SNHLY, CDR2 FYNNEI. The CDR3 has 15 amino acids. V dropped 5 bases and J dropped 5 bases, with 15 bases sitting between them. CDR3 loop: CASSLEWGGNEKLFF. The CDR3 nucleotides are TGTGCCAGCAGTCTAGAGTGGGGGGGGAATGAAAAACTGTTTTTT.

The gene calls are TRBV6-5 and TRBJ1-6, with TRBD1 matching over 7 bases. Per the germline V gene, CDR1 is MNHEY and CDR2 is SVGAGI. Germline trimming cut 2 bases from V and 5 bases from J; bases unmatched to any gene: 3. The CDR3 loop spans 15 amino acids. CDR3 sequence: CASSYLGQNNSPLHF. CDR3 DNA sequence: TGTGCCAGCAGTTACCTGGGACAGAATAATTCACCCCTCCACTTT.

V is TRBV2 and J is TRBJ2-3; D is possibly TRBD2 (5 bases). CDR1 is SNHLY and CDR2 is FYNNEI in the germline V gene. Trimming cost V 4 bases and J 1 base, with 12 bases left between them. There are 15 residues in the CDR3. The CDR3 DNA reads TGTGCCAGCAGTGGTTCGCGGGTCGGCACAGATACGCAGTATTTT. This sequence encodes CASSGSRVGTDTQYF.

The CDR3 protein is CAWSGGGRHTQYF. CDR3 coding DNA: TGTGCCTGGAGTGGAGGGGGCCGGCATACGCAGTATTTT. The chain links TRBV30 to TRBJ2-3; 7 bases are shared with TRBD1. The CDR3 consists of 13 residues. Germline loops: CDR1 GTSNPN, CDR2 SVGIG (reference sequence). Trimming removed 1 base from V and 7 bases from J; junction bases left unmatched: 5.

The J gene is TRBJ2-3, the V gene TRBV30; D perhaps matches TRBD2 (5 bases). CDR1 and CDR2 (germline): GTSNPN, SVGIG (reference sequence). The length of the CDR3 is 13 residues. V was clipped by 1 base and J by 7 bases, with 12 bases between them. The CDR3 nucleotides read TGTGCCTGGAGTGAACTAGTTACTTATACGCAGTATTTT. Translating it yields CAWSELVTYTQYF.

The chain carries TRBV18 and TRBJ1-1; D remains ambiguous. The CDR3 has 16 amino acids. Per germline, CDR1 KGHSH and CDR2 LQKENI. Trimming took 0 bases from V and 3 from J, leaving 14 bases between them. The CDR3 loop is CASSPPKGAEDTEAFF. The CDR3 DNA reads as TGTGCCAGCTCACCACCGAAGGGAGCGGAGGACACTGAAGCTTTCTTT.

The chain joins TRBV5-4 to TRBJ2-6; 12 nucleotides line up with TRBD1. Trimming cost V 4 bases and J 2 bases; bases outside gene matches: 7. The CDR3 has 18 amino acids. CDR1 is SGHNT and CDR2 is YYREEE in the germline V gene (reference sequence). The CDR3 DNA sequence: TGTGCCAGCAGCGGACCGGGACAGGGGGCGACTGGGGCCAACGTCCTGACTTTC. Amino acids: CASSGPGQGATGANVLTF.

The CDR3 DNA is TGTGCCAGCAGTTACATTTCAGCAGGCTCTGGAAACACCATATATTTT. Translating it yields CASSYISAGSGNTIYF. The chain joins TRBV6-5 to TRBJ1-3; no reliable D call. The germline CDR1 and CDR2 sequences are MNHEY and SVGAGI. Trimming took off 2 bases at V and 0 bases at J, with 11 bases between the two ends. This CDR3 has 16 amino acids.

This chain links TRBV18 with TRBJ1-4, with D possibly matching TRBD1 (6 bases). From germline, CDR1 is KGHSH and CDR2 LQKENI. The CDR3 extends over 16 amino acids. Trimming cost V 2 bases and J 0 bases, with 10 bases left between them. CDR3 sequence: CASSPGQLATNEKLFF. In DNA, the CDR3 is TGTGCCAGCTCACCAGGACAGCTTGCAACTAATGAAAAACTGTTTTTT.

Details on this clone: The sample contains more than one DNA sequence encoding this CDR3. CDR3 DNA: TGTGCCTGGTCGGGAGGACGCACAGATACGCAGTATTTT. It specifies CAWSGGRTDTQYF. The J gene is TRBJ2-3, the V gene TRBV30; 7 bases are a match to TRBD2. Germline assignment: CDR1 GTSNPN and CDR2 SVGIG (reference sequence). J lost 1 base, V lost 5 bases, and 3 bases had no gene match. CDR3 length: 13 residues.

This clone was detected a few times. V is TRBV5-4 and J is TRBJ2-7, with TRBD1 matching over 7 bases. The trim removed 4 bases at V and 5 bases at J, leaving 9 bases unmatched. This CDR3 is built from 14 residues. CDR1 and CDR2 from the germline V gene are SGHNT and YYREEE (reference sequence). DNA for the CDR3: TGTGCCAGCAGCACGAGGACAGGTAAAAACGAGCAGTACTTC. This encodes CASSTRTGKNEQYF.

V and J are TRBV6-5 and TRBJ2-5; 11 bases line up with TRBD2. The CDR3 is made up of 15 amino acids. The ends lost 5 bases at V and 5 bases at J; junction bases unmatched: 7. Per the germline V gene, CDR1 is MNHEY and CDR2 is SVGAGI. CDR3 bases: TGTGCCAGCAGTCAATTAGCGGGGGGGCGGGAGACCCAGTACTTC. It translates to CASSQLAGGRETQYF.

The chain's CDR3 is CASSPVPGDGYTF. For the CDR3, the DNA is TGTGCCAGCTCACCCGTCCCGGGAGATGGCTACACCTTC. The chain carries TRBV18 and TRBJ1-2; D remains ambiguous. The CDR3 is 13 residues long. Germline loops: CDR1 KGHSH, CDR2 LQKENI. The ends were cut back, 3 bases at V and 6 bases at J, with 11 bases in the middle.

This chain uses TRBV2 with TRBJ1-1, with D possibly TRBD1 on 6 matching bases. This CDR3 comprises 15 residues. V was cut by 0 bases and J by 4 bases, with 12 bases left in between. Germline V gene data show CDR1 as SNHLY and CDR2 as FYNNEI. The CDR3 sequence: CASSEATGFGTEAFF. As DNA, the CDR3 is TGTGCCAGCAGTGAAGCAACAGGGTTCGGCACTGAAGCTTTCTTT.

V gene TRBV2 combines with J gene TRBJ1-3; 9 bases fit TRBD1. Germline V gives CDR1 SNHLY, CDR2 FYNNEI. Losses at the gene ends were 8 bases for V and 1 base for J; bases not matched to a gene: 6. There are 15 residues in the CDR3. The CDR3 sequence: CASPGTGISGNTIYF. DNA for the CDR3: TGTGCCAGCCCCGGGACAGGGATATCTGGAAACACCATATATTTT.

The CDR3 is CASSPRMDTQYF. The DNA for the CDR3 is TGTGCCAGCAGTCCCCGTATGGATACGCAGTATTTT. V usage is TRBV27 and J usage is TRBJ2-3; no firm D call. The CDR3 runs to 12 residues. The germline CDR1 and CDR2 sequences are MNHEY and SMNVEV (reference sequence). V shed 5 bases and J shed 6 bases, with 9 bases lying between them.

This clone came up once. V is TRBV10-2 and J is TRBJ2-3, with no clear D. Germline V gives CDR1 WSHSY, CDR2 SAAADI. The V gene lost 6 bases and the J gene lost 0 bases, with 7 bases spanning the gap. The CDR3 loop spans 13 amino acids. The CDR3 reads CASSVTSTDTQYF. Written as DNA, the CDR3 is TGCGCCAGCAGCGTCACTAGCACAGATACGCAGTATTTT.

V is TRBV27 and J is TRBJ2-1; D may be TRBD1 (5 bases). Trimming left V 3 bases short and J 4 bases short, with 22 bases between. The CDR3 totals 18 residues. Germline V CDR1 and CDR2: MNHEY, SMNVEV (reference sequence). The CDR3 DNA reads TGTGCCAGCAGTTTTCACAGGCCTGTCCCAATGGAATACAATGAGCAGTTCTTC. Residues: CASSFHRPVPMEYNEQFF.

The chain is built from TRBV7-6 and TRBJ2-3; 12 bases fit TRBD1. V was clipped by 3 bases and J by 5 bases; unmatched bases: 6. This CDR3 is built from 16 residues. Germline lookup yields CDR1 SGHVS and CDR2 FNYEAQ. CDR3 protein: CASSFSGTGGGDTQYF. CDR3 DNA: TGTGCCAGCAGCTTCTCCGGGACAGGGGGCGGAGATACGCAGTATTTT.

The J gene is TRBJ1-4, the V gene TRBV11-2, with a weak D call TRBD1 (5 bases). The CDR3 runs to 15 residues. Between the trimmed V and J ends, which lost 5 bases and 3 bases, there was a span of 13 bases. Germline values: CDR1 SGHAT, CDR2 FQNNGV. Written as DNA, the CDR3 is TGTGCCAGCAGCCAGGGTGTTTTACCTAATGAAAAACTGTTTTTT. Protein product: CASSQGVLPNEKLFF. Together with reference TRBV11-2 and TRBJ1-4, the CDR3 gives the full variable domain: EAGVAQSPRYKIIEKRQSVAFWCNPISGHATLYWYQQILGQGPKLLIQFQNNGVVDDSQLPKDRFSAERLKGVDSTLKIQPAKLEDSAVYLCASSQGVLPNEKLFFGSGTQLSVL.

The genes are TRBV9 and TRBJ2-7; a possible D gene is TRBD1 (5 bases). With 9 bases removed from V and 3 bases from J, the gap between germline ends came to 13 bases. CDR1 is SGDLS, CDR2 YYNGEE, per germline. CDR3 length: 12 residues. Written as DNA, the CDR3 is TGTGCCAAGAGACAGCCCTGCTACGAGCAGTACTTC. Its translation is CAKRQPCYEQYF.

This clone showed up just once. The chain recombines TRBV11-2 with TRBJ2-4, with D perhaps TRBD2 (5 bases). The CDR3 is 14 residues long. The germline V gene encodes CDR1 SGHAT and CDR2 FQNNGV. Trimming removed 5 bases from V and 0 bases from J, with 8 bases in between. The CDR3 reads CASSPGLAKNIQYF. CDR3 nucleotide sequence: TGTGCCAGCAGCCCCGGACTAGCCAAAAACATTCAGTACTTC.

V is TRBV2 and J is TRBJ1-5, with 7 bases aligning to TRBD1. Trimming removed 5 bases from V and 2 bases from J; junction bases left unmatched: 12. The CDR3 totals 17 residues. CDR1 is SNHLY and CDR2 is FYNNEI in the germline V gene. CDR3 amino acids: CASSTDRVGAGNQPQHF. The CDR3 DNA follows: TGTGCCAGCAGTACCGACAGGGTGGGCGCGGGCAATCAGCCCCAGCATTTT.

The gene calls are TRBV5-1 and TRBJ2-1; 10 bases match TRBD2. Germline V gene data show CDR1 as SGHRS and CDR2 as YFSETQ. The CDR3 contains 16 residues. V was clipped by 4 bases and J by 6 bases; unmatched bases: 10. CDR3 sequence reads: CASSGSTSGIFNEQFF. The CDR3 DNA sequence: TGCGCCAGCAGCGGCAGTACTAGCGGGATATTCAATGAGCAGTTCTTC.

V usage is TRBV5-4 and J usage is TRBJ2-7; 10 bases agree with TRBD1. Germline loops: CDR1 SGHNT, CDR2 YYREEE (reference sequence). V was clipped by 4 bases and J by 6 bases; unmatched bases: 7. The length of the CDR3 is 14 residues. The CDR3 reads CASSPGQGIGEQYF. In nucleotides, the CDR3 is TGTGCCAGCAGCCCGGGACAGGGGATCGGCGAGCAGTACTTC. Complete variable domain (other parts from reference TRBV5-4 and TRBJ2-7): ETGVTQSPTHLIKTRGQQVTLRCSSQSGHNTVSWYQQALGQGPQFIFQYYREEENGRGNFPPRFSGLQFPNYSSELNVNALELDDSALYLCASSPGQGIGEQYFGPGTRLTVT.

The chain couples TRBV5-6 to TRBJ2-3, with 8 bases matching TRBD2. The CDR3 runs 19 residues. Germline CDR1 SGHDT, CDR2 YYEEEE. Unmatched junction bases numbered 18, after V lost 4 bases and J lost 2 bases. CDR3 protein: CASSTGLNRLASDTDTQYF. CDR3 nucleotide sequence: TGTGCCAGCAGCACAGGACTGAATAGACTAGCGAGCGACACAGATACGCAGTATTTT. The full variable domain, rest sourced from reference TRBV5-6 and TRBJ2-3, is DAGVTQSPTHLIKTRGQQVTLRCSPKSGHDTVSWYQQALGQGPQFIFQYYEEEERQRGNFPDRFSGHQFPNYSSELNVNALLLGDSALYLCASSTGLNRLASDTDTQYFGPGTRLTVL.